The 32 T cell receptor beta chains listed next were all sequenced from one sample in a study of T cell repertoires in cytomegalovirus infection. For these TCRs, the target antigens are not known. From the reads, TCRdb called clonotypes with MiXCR, one entry per CDR3 protein. The sample carries 100,000 to 120,000 distinct CDR3 sequences, 30% to 35% recorded once. Material: CD8+ T cells from cultured PBMCs, obtained from culture after CMV antigen stimulation. Receptor source: a human donor in good health (CMV status not recorded). Some clones in this sample may be carry-over from other donors' samples.

This clonotype was counted many times. CDR3 in DNA: TGTGCCAGCAGCTTAGGTGTGACTAGCACAGATACGCAGTATTTT. It translates to CASSLGVTSTDTQYF. J is TRBJ2-3 and V is TRBV7-2; D is undetermined. The CDR3 consists of 15 residues. The germline V gene has CDR1 SGHTA and CDR2 FQGNSA. Trimming pared 1 base from V and 0 bases from J, leaving 8 bases between.

This sequence joins TRBV7-2 and TRBJ2-7, with TRBD2 identical over 13 bases. Germline values: CDR1 SGHTA, CDR2 FQGNSA. J gave up 2 bases and V 5 bases, and 6 bases lay outside the gene matches. CDR3 length: 16 residues. CDR3 residues: CASSALLAGGPYEQYF. CDR3 nucleotides: TGTGCCAGCAGCGCCCTACTAGCGGGGGGGCCCTACGAGCAGTACTTC.

The CDR3 nucleotides read TGTGCCAGCAATCAGCTCTCAGGGGATCTCTCCTACAATGAGCAGTTCTTC. It encodes CASNQLSGDLSYNEQFF. The genes are TRBV2 and TRBJ2-1, with D possibly TRBD1 on 6 matching bases. The germline V gene encodes CDR1 SNHLY and CDR2 FYNNEI. The V gene lost 7 bases and the J gene lost 0 bases, with 19 bases spanning the gap. The CDR3 consists of 17 residues.

This clonotype was seen only a few times. The chain combines TRBV11-1 with TRBJ2-1; TRBD2 matches at 7 bases. Germline V gene lookup returns CDR1 SGHAT and CDR2 FQDESV (reference sequence). Germline trimming cut 5 bases from V and 4 bases from J; bases unmatched to any gene: 14. The CDR3 extends over 17 amino acids. The CDR3 region is CASSLRIGLGAYNEQFF. The CDR3 region has the DNA TGTGCCAGCAGCCTTAGGATTGGACTAGGAGCTTACAATGAGCAGTTCTTC.

This clonotype has a count of ten or more. The chain joins TRBV7-2 to TRBJ2-1; 10 bases match TRBD1. V gave up 5 bases and J gave up 9 bases; unmatched junction bases: 13. Germline V gene data show CDR1 as SGHTA and CDR2 as FQGNSA. The CDR3 extends over 16 amino acids. The CDR3 loop is CASSLLKGQGRPEQFF. The CDR3 nucleotides read TGTGCCAGCAGCCTACTTAAGGGACAGGGGAGGCCTGAGCAGTTCTTC.

The J gene is TRBJ1-1, the V gene TRBV19; 7 bases agree with TRBD1. After removal of 7 bases from V and 0 bases from J, the junction contained 5 bases not matched to a gene. The CDR3 loop spans 14 amino acids. Per the germline V gene, CDR1 is LNHDA and CDR2 is SQIVND (reference sequence). The CDR3 is CASKETGLNTEAFF. The CDR3 DNA is TGTGCCAGTAAGGAGACAGGGCTGAACACTGAAGCTTTCTTT.

The CDR3: CASSQQGLVNEQFF. CDR3 DNA: TGTGCCAGCAGCCAACAGGGTCTGGTCAATGAGCAGTTCTTC. The gene calls are TRBV3-1 and TRBJ2-1; D is possibly TRBD1 (5 bases). V lost 2 bases to trimming and J lost 6 bases, with 11 bases between them. Germline V gene lookup returns CDR1 LGHDT and CDR2 YNNKEL (reference sequence). CDR3 length: 14 residues.

The chain is built from TRBV4-1 and TRBJ1-2; D is undetermined. The germline V gene has CDR1 MGHRA and CDR2 YSYEKL. The CDR3 consists of 14 residues. Trimming took off 1 base at V and 1 base at J, with 7 bases between the two ends. CDR3 residues: CASSQVLLNYGYTF. DNA for the CDR3: TGCGCCAGCAGCCAAGTACTTCTTAACTATGGCTACACCTTC.

This clonotype was seen repeatedly, ten times or more. The chain uses TRBV4-1 and TRBJ1-2; no clear D. This CDR3 comprises 15 residues. CDR1 and CDR2 (germline): MGHRA, YSYEKL. V gave up 4 bases and J gave up 8 bases, with 20 bases separating them. Written as DNA, the CDR3 is TGCGCCAGCAGCCCCCGACCGTCGGCCTTCTTCGGCTACACCTTC. Protein: CASSPRPSAFFGYTF.

The V and J genes are TRBV6-1 and TRBJ1-1; the match to TRBD1 covers 9 bases. Losses at the gene ends were 1 base for V and 3 bases for J; bases not matched to a gene: 6. Germline V gene data show CDR1 as MNHNS and CDR2 as SASEGT. The CDR3 is 16 residues long. The CDR3 DNA sequence: TGTGCCAGCAGTGAAGGGGACAGGGAGGGGTACACTGAAGCTTTCTTT. It encodes CASSEGDREGYTEAFF.

The chain combines TRBV5-5 with TRBJ1-2; 9 nucleotides line up with TRBD1. In germline, CDR1 is SGHKS, CDR2 YYEKEE (reference sequence). The CDR3 sequence is 14 residues long. J was trimmed by 4 bases and V by 5 bases; bases with no gene match: 6. DNA of the CDR3: TGTGCCAGCAGAGGGGACAGGGTCGTCTATGGCTACACCTTC. This codes for CASRGDRVVYGYTF.

Only a few counts were recorded for this clonotype. V gene TRBV6-1 combines with J gene TRBJ2-1, with 9 bases lining up with TRBD2. The length of the CDR3 is 15 residues. CDR1 and CDR2 from the germline V gene are MNHNS and SASEGT. Trimming cost V 0 bases and J 3 bases; bases outside gene matches: 0. CDR3 sequence (DNA): TGTGCCAGCAGTGAAGCGACTAGCGGCTACAATGAGCAGTTCTTC. Translation gives CASSEATSGYNEQFF.

V gene TRBV4-1 combines with J gene TRBJ2-1, with TRBD1 matching over 9 bases. This CDR3 is 14 amino acids long. V trimming: 3 bases; J trimming: 5 bases; junction bases outside the gene matches: 2. Germline V gene sequence: CDR1 MGHRA, CDR2 YSYEKL. The CDR3 DNA sequence: TGCGCCAGCAGCCATGGGACAGGGAACAATGAGCAGTTCTTC. Translated, it gives CASSHGTGNNEQFF.

The rearrangement joins TRBV6-1 to TRBJ2-3, with 10 bases that match TRBD2. V lost 7 bases and J lost 4; bases outside the gene matches: 8. CDR1 MNHNS and CDR2 SASEGT come from the germline V gene. This CDR3 has 15 residues. The CDR3 loop reads CASTISGGVADTQYF. The CDR3 DNA follows: TGTGCCAGCACCATCAGCGGGGGGGTCGCAGATACGCAGTATTTT.

The chain recombines TRBV4-3 with TRBJ1-6, with D uncertain. The CDR3 covers 13 residues. V was trimmed by 0 bases and J by 3 bases, leaving 0 bases between them. Germline CDR1 and CDR2: LGHNA and YSLEER. CDR3 loop: CASSQDYNSPLHF. The CDR3 DNA is TGCGCCAGCAGCCAAGACTATAATTCACCCCTCCACTTT.

This clonotype was picked up many times. V and J are TRBV7-2 and TRBJ2-5; 9 bases match TRBD2. Per the germline V gene, CDR1 is SGHTA and CDR2 is FQGNSA. The junction had 11 bases not matched to a gene; V was cut back by 8 bases and J by 1 base. The CDR3 loop spans 16 amino acids. The CDR3 nucleotides read TGTGCCAGCGGGGGGGACTCTAGCGGGGTCCAAGAGACCCAGTACTTC. This codes for CASGGDSSGVQETQYF.

This chain joins TRBV12-3 or TRBV12-4 and TRBJ1-5; D may be TRBD1 (6 bases). The ends were cut back, 7 bases at V and 6 bases at J, with 19 bases in the middle. The CDR3 has 15 residues. The CDR3 DNA reads as TGTGCCAGCACCGAGGGGGTTTCGGCAGGTCAGCCCCAGCATTTT. Its protein product is CASTEGVSAGQPQHF.

The chain joins TRBV19 to TRBJ1-2; 7 bases are shared with TRBD1. Losses at the gene ends were 5 bases for V and 2 bases for J; bases not matched to a gene: 5. CDR3 length: 14 residues. The germline V gene encodes CDR1 LNHDA and CDR2 SQIVND (reference sequence). CDR3 sequence reads: CASSSGGQNYGYTF. CDR3 DNA sequence: TGTGCCAGTAGTTCCGGGGGACAGAACTATGGCTACACCTTC. Looking up the rest from reference TRBV19 and TRBJ1-2 gives the full variable domain: DGGITQSPKYLFRKEGQNVTLSCEQNLNHDAMYWYRQDPGQGLRLIYYSQIVNDFQKGDIAEGYSVSREKKESFPLTVTSAQKNPTAFYLCASSSGGQNYGYTFGSGTRLTVV.

J is TRBJ1-1 and V is TRBV2; D gene ambiguous. The CDR3 sequence is 13 residues long. Germline loops: CDR1 SNHLY, CDR2 FYNNEI. V shed 7 bases and J shed 1 base, with 10 bases lying between them. The CDR3 nucleotides are TGTGCCAGCAAATTGGAACAGAACACTGAAGCTTTCTTT. Translated, it gives CASKLEQNTEAFF.

V usage is TRBV4-1 and J usage is TRBJ1-6; no clear D gene. Germline lookup yields CDR1 MGHRA and CDR2 YSYEKL. This CDR3 is 14 amino acids long. The ends were cut back, 7 bases at V and 5 bases at J, with 12 bases in the middle. For the CDR3, the DNA is TGCGCCAGCATGATGGGAGACGATAATTCACCCCTCCACTTT. Protein sequence: CASMMGDDNSPLHF.

This chain links TRBV24-1 with TRBJ2-1; maybe TRBD1 (5 bases). The CDR3 extends over 15 amino acids. Trimming pared 9 bases from V and 8 bases from J, leaving 22 bases between. Germline V gene data show CDR1 as KGHDR and CDR2 as SFDVKD. CDR3 DNA: TGTGCCACCGCCGAGGTTGGGCCTTGGGGCGATGAGCAGTTCTTC. As protein: CATAEVGPWGDEQFF.

The V call is TRBV2, the J call TRBJ2-7; TRBD2 agrees at 8 bases. After removal of 8 bases from V and 0 bases from J, the junction contained 15 bases not matched to a gene. Germline CDR1 reads SNHLY; CDR2 reads FYNNEI. This CDR3 has 17 amino acids. The CDR3 sequence is CASLRLVASGYSYEQYF. In DNA, the CDR3 is TGTGCCAGCCTTCGCCTGGTTGCTAGCGGGTACTCCTACGAGCAGTACTTC.

The chain is built from TRBV27 and TRBJ2-7; TRBD1 or TRBD2 may be the D gene (6 bases each). The ends were cut back, 5 bases at V and 2 bases at J, with 16 bases in the middle. Germline V lookup: CDR1 MNHEY, CDR2 SMNVEV (reference sequence). The length of the CDR3 is 15 residues. Here the CDR3 DNA reads TGTGCCAGCAGTCCCCAAGGGGGGCGAGCCTACGAGCAGTACTTC. Its protein is CASSPQGGRAYEQYF.

This clonotype occurred many times. The chain couples TRBV7-6 to TRBJ1-1; 7 bases are shared with TRBD1. The germline V gene has CDR1 SGHVS and CDR2 FNYEAQ. The CDR3 runs 13 residues. Trimming took 5 bases from V and 5 from J; bases not matched to a gene: 5. CDR3 DNA sequence: TGTGCCAGCAGCACACAGGGGTGGACTGAAGCTTTCTTT. The encoded protein is CASSTQGWTEAFF.

CDR3 sequence: CASSLSLAQGRTSSTDTQYF. As DNA, the CDR3 is TGTGCCAGCAGTTTATCCCTTGCGCAGGGTCGAACTTCTAGCACAGATACGCAGTATTTT. The chain couples TRBV28 to TRBJ2-3, with D maybe TRBD1 (5 bases). The length of the CDR3 is 20 residues. From germline, CDR1 is MDHEN and CDR2 SYDVKM. Trimming shortened V by 1 base and J by 0 bases, and 23 bases separated the two germline ends.

The chain links TRBV11-2 to TRBJ2-2; maybe TRBD1 (6 bases). Trimming shortened V by 5 bases and J by 7 bases, and 11 bases separated the two germline ends. The germline gives CDR1 SGHAT, CDR2 FQNNGV. The CDR3 runs 13 residues. The CDR3 loop reads CASSPGVGGELFF. DNA of the CDR3: TGTGCCAGCAGCCCAGGGGTCGGCGGGGAGCTGTTTTTT.

In this sample, this clonotype turned up many times. The chain carries TRBV4-2 and TRBJ1-1; a possible D gene is TRBD1 (5 bases). Germline values: CDR1 LGHNA, CDR2 YNFKEQ. Trimming stripped 3 bases from V and 7 bases from J, with 12 bases between. The CDR3 is 13 amino acids. Here the CDR3 reads CASSHTQGNEAFF. CDR3 DNA sequence: TGTGCCAGCAGCCATACCCAGGGAAATGAAGCTTTCTTT.

The J gene is TRBJ2-2, the V gene TRBV9; D gene ambiguous. V lost 2 bases, J lost 4 bases, and 3 bases lay in between. Germline lookup yields CDR1 SGDLS and CDR2 YYNGEE. The CDR3 is 12 residues long. CDR3 region: CASSVSTGELFF. As DNA, the CDR3 is TGTGCCAGCAGCGTTAGCACCGGGGAGCTGTTTTTT.

This clonotype was counted many times. The DNA for the CDR3 is TGCGCCAGCAGCCAAGCAGACGGGGTACTGGGGTATGGCTACACCTTC. This sequence encodes CASSQADGVLGYGYTF. The chain is built from TRBV4-1 and TRBJ1-2; D gene unclear. Germline values: CDR1 MGHRA, CDR2 YSYEKL. Deletions cut 1 base from V and 5 bases from J, with 17 bases between. The CDR3 runs to 16 residues.

The V call is TRBV4-1, the J call TRBJ1-2; D not certain. The CDR3 sequence is 14 residues long. V dropped 4 bases and J dropped 5 bases, with 14 bases sitting between them. CDR1 is MGHRA and CDR2 is YSYEKL in the germline V gene. The CDR3 DNA follows: TGCGCCAGCAGCCCGGACCCGGTTGGGTATGGCTACACCTTC. Protein: CASSPDPVGYGYTF.

Many counts were recorded for this clonotype. This chain links TRBV11-2 with TRBJ1-2; no reliable D call. V lost 0 bases and J lost 4, with 15 bases in between. Per the germline V gene, CDR1 is SGHAT and CDR2 is FQNNGV. CDR3 length equals 16 residues. CDR3 bases: TGTGCCAGCAGCTTAGATCGTTTTTCGGGTTTCTATGGCTACACCTTC. Its protein is CASSLDRFSGFYGYTF.

The rearrangement links TRBV20-1 to TRBJ1-2; 10 bases are a match to TRBD1. Trimming removed 6 bases from V and 8 bases from J; junction bases left unmatched: 9. The CDR3 has 13 amino acids. The germline V gene has CDR1 DFQATT and CDR2 SNEGSKA (reference sequence). The CDR3 DNA follows: TGCAGTGCGACAAGCGGGACAGGGGCCGGCTACACCTTC. This encodes CSATSGTGAGYTF.